These 15 T cell receptor beta chains were all obtained from the same sample, sequenced in a study of blood T cells in healthy people across ages (dated by TCRdb to about 2015). The method was 5' RACE. Sequenced on an Illumina HiSeq 2500. A second roughly 6 to 11 cycle PCR used a sample-barcoded 5' primer and a J-beta primer mix. TCRdb trimmed public reads at Q25 via fastp, called clones via MiXCR and kept in-frame beta chains. Rows matching on CDR3 protein sequence are summarized as one entry with the most common DNA and genes. In all, the sample holds fewer than 600,000 distinct CDR3 sequences, and 25% to 35% of those were seen once. Over 3.5% of the sample lies in the top ten. The same specimen was also included in a second study, on T cells of mothers and their children.

Sample: blood. Source of these receptors: a boy younger than 10 in good health.

J is TRBJ2-3 and V is TRBV12-3 or TRBV12-4, with D possibly TRBD2 on 5 matching bases. The length of the CDR3 is 12 residues. V was shortened by 6 bases and J by 9 bases, with 13 bases between the two germline ends. The CDR3 region has the DNA TGTGCCAGCAGCATCAGACTATCCACGCAGTATTTT. Translation: CASSIRLSTQYF.

This clonotype was observed a handful of times. The genes are TRBV6-1 and TRBJ1-2; a possible D gene is TRBD1 (5 bases). V was pared by 3 bases and J by 4 bases, with 6 bases between. The germline V gene encodes CDR1 MNHNS and CDR2 SASEGT. This CDR3 is 12 amino acids long. Written as DNA, the CDR3 is TGTGCCAGCAGTGAGAGGGGCTATGGCTACACCTTC. Translation: CASSERGYGYTF.

This clonotype showed up just a few times. CDR3 DNA: TGCAGTGCCAGGGGAGCGGGAGGAACCCAAGAGACCCAGTACTTC. Protein product: CSARGAGGTQETQYF. J is TRBJ2-5 and V is TRBV20-1; 9 bases map to TRBD2. With 6 bases clipped from V and 1 base from J, the junction kept 9 bases outside the gene matches. The CDR3 has 15 amino acids. Germline CDR1 and CDR2: DFQATT and SNEGSKA (reference sequence).

J is TRBJ2-5 and V is TRBV2, with TRBD2 matching 11 bases. With the DNA end fitting TRBJ2-1 better, the J assignment may be wrong. The CDR3 has 16 amino acids. Germline V gives CDR1 SNHLY, CDR2 FYNNEI. CDR3 in amino acids: CASSEASSGRAGEQFF. CDR3 DNA: TGTGCCAGCAGTGAAGCGAGTAGCGGGAGGGCAGGTGAGCAGTTCTTC.

This clonotype was detected many times. The chain joins TRBV19 to TRBJ1-1, with a possible D match to TRBD1 (5 bases). Trimming pared 7 bases from V and 5 bases from J, leaving 8 bases between. The CDR3 covers 11 residues. CDR1 and CDR2 from the germline V gene are LNHDA and SQIVND (reference sequence). In nucleotides, the CDR3 is TGTGCCAGTATCGGGGGGACTGAAGCTTTCTTT. As protein: CASIGGTEAFF. Full variable domain (remainder filled in from reference TRBV19 and TRBJ1-1): DGGITQSPKYLFRKEGQNVTLSCEQNLNHDAMYWYRQDPGQGLRLIYYSQIVNDFQKGDIAEGYSVSREKKESFPLTVTSAQKNPTAFYLCASIGGTEAFFGQGTRLTVV.

The rearrangement joins TRBV6-6 to TRBJ1-1; tentative D call: TRBD1 (5 bases). From germline, CDR1 is MNHNY and CDR2 SVGAGI (reference sequence). V was trimmed by 2 bases and J by 6 bases, leaving 13 bases between them. CDR3 length: 14 amino acids. The CDR3: CASSYGRDFAEAFF. CDR3 nucleotides: TGTGCCAGCAGTTACGGCAGGGATTTCGCTGAAGCTTTCTTT.

The chain has TRBV12-3 or TRBV12-4 and TRBJ2-7; tentatively, D is TRBD1 (7 bases). The CDR3 consists of 16 residues. Trimming removed 5 bases at V and 3 bases at J, with 20 bases between. The CDR3 DNA reads TGTGCCAGCAGTCGCGGGACAGTCAAGAGGGGCTACGAGCAGTACTTC. This codes for CASSRGTVKRGYEQYF.

This clonotype was counted between two and nine times. The chain combines TRBV20-1 with TRBJ2-7; D assignment may be TRBD1 or TRBD2 (6 bases each). This CDR3 spans 14 amino acids. V lost 0 bases, J lost 9 bases, and 18 bases lay in between. Germline loops: CDR1 DFQATT, CDR2 SNEGSKA (reference sequence). CDR3 region: CSARDQRTEGGQYF. Here the CDR3 DNA reads TGCAGTGCTAGAGATCAGAGGACCGAGGGGGGGCAGTACTTC.

This clonotype was recorded a few times. The chain uses TRBV27 and TRBJ2-2; D gene unclear. The V gene lost 6 bases and the J gene lost 0 bases, with 8 bases spanning the gap. The CDR3 is 14 amino acids. From germline, CDR1 is MNHEY and CDR2 SMNVEV (reference sequence). CDR3 loop: CASRKVANTGELFF. Written as DNA, the CDR3 is TGTGCCAGCAGGAAGGTCGCGAACACCGGGGAGCTGTTTTTT.

In its sample, this clonotype was seen a few times. This chain's CDR3 is CASSLGEGPFF. For the CDR3, the DNA is TGTGCCAGCTCTTTGGGGGAGGGTCCGTTCTTC. The gene calls are TRBV18 and TRBJ2-1; TRBD2 agrees at 7 bases. The CDR3 runs to 11 residues. The V segment lost 6 bases and the J segment 15 bases; nucleotides outside the gene matches: 8. The germline V gene encodes CDR1 KGHSH and CDR2 LQKENI.

This clonotype was found a few times. One junction end does not reproduce the germline sequence, and a read error may be involved. DNA for the CDR3: TGTGCCGTCAGTGAGACAGGACAAGAGACCCAGTACTTC. Its translation: CAVSETGQETQYF. This chain uses TRBV10-3 with TRBJ2-5, with TRBD1 as a possible D gene (6 bases). The CDR3 totals 13 residues. From germline, CDR1 is ENHRY and CDR2 SYGVKD.

Details on this clonotype: The junction and the germline gene differ at one end; a read error may be behind it. The V gene is TRBV7-7, the J gene TRBJ2-1; 9 nucleotides align to TRBD1. Germline CDR1 is SSHAT and CDR2 is FNYEAQ (reference sequence). This CDR3 is 19 amino acids long. The chain's CDR3 is CASSLGPPRGTGRYNEQFF. As DNA, the CDR3 is TGTGCTAGCAGCTTAGGACCCCCTCGGGGGACAGGGCGATACAATGAGCAGTTCTTC.

A few counts support this clonotype. The V call is TRBV7-9, the J call TRBJ1-1; 7 nucleotides line up with TRBD1. J was trimmed by 6 bases and V by 5 bases; bases with no gene match: 6. There are 13 residues in the CDR3. CDR1 is SEHNR and CDR2 is FQNEAQ in the germline V gene (reference sequence). The CDR3 sequence: CASSRGTVSEAFF. The CDR3 coding sequence is TGTGCCAGCAGCCGCGGGACAGTATCTGAAGCTTTCTTT.

This clonotype appeared a single time. This chain links TRBV20-1 with TRBJ2-2; 7 bases align to TRBD1. Germline CDR1 and CDR2: DFQATT and SNEGSKA (reference sequence). The CDR3 spans 17 residues. V lost 0 bases and J lost 1; bases outside the gene matches: 8. This CDR3 is CSARDGIQGRNTGELFF. The DNA for the CDR3 is TGCAGTGCTAGAGATGGGATACAGGGGAGGAACACCGGGGAGCTGTTTTTT.

This clonotype was counted many times. The chain uses TRBV19 and TRBJ1-1; 7 nucleotides line up with TRBD1. The CDR3 is made up of 14 amino acids. J lost 4 bases, V lost 4 bases, and 6 bases had no gene match. Germline V lookup: CDR1 LNHDA, CDR2 SQIVND (reference sequence). The CDR3 is CASSRQGRGTEAFF. The CDR3 DNA reads as TGTGCCAGTAGTAGACAGGGAAGGGGCACTGAAGCTTTCTTT.